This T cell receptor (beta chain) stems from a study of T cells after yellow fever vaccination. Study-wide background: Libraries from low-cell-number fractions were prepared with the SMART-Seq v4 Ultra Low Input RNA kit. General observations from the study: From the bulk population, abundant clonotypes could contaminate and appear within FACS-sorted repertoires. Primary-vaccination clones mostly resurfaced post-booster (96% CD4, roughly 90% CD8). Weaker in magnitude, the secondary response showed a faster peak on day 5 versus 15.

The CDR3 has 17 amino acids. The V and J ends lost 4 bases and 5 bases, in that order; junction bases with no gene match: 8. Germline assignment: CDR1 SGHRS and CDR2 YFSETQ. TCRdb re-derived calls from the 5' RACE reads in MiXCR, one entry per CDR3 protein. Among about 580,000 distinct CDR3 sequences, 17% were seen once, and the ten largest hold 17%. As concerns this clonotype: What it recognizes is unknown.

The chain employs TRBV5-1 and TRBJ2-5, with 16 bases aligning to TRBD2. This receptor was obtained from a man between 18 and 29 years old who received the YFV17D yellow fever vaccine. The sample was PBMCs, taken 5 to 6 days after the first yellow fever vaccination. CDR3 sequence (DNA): TGCGCCAGCAGCCTGGGGACTAGCGGGGGGGCCAAGGAGACCCAGTACTTC. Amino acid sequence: CASSLGTSGGAKETQYF. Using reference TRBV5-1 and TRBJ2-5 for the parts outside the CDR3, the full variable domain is KAGVTQTPRYLIKTRGQQVTLSCSPISGHRSVSWYQQTPGQGLQFLFEYFSETQRNKGNFPGRFSGRQFSNSRSEMNVSTLELGDSALYLCASSLGTSGGAKETQYFGPGTRLLVL.